This TCR beta chain was recorded in a study of blood T cell repertoires in COVID-19. Study at large: Sources were T cells, B-cell-depleted T cells, or PBMCs; the material itself was cDNA or gDNA.

Recruits, aged roughly 18 to 89 years, lived in 24 US areas. Participants had their cohort set by participant-reported clinical history. In the original analysis: For nucleated cells, counts were estimated from reference gene primer amplification. Libraries were prepared by immunoSEQ multiplex PCR; TCRdb keeps only in-frame clonotypes and omits some of them. V, J and clone size derive from that table, while D and trimming were established from the DNA sequence. The table has roughly 140,000 clones, roughly 84% seen once. Germline lookup yields CDR1 ENHRY and CDR2 SYGVKD. The germline V and J ends were trimmed by 2 bases and 0 bases, with 16 bases remaining between them. The CDR3 contains 17 residues.

This clonotype was obtained from a woman aged 45 to 65 who had been exposed to COVID-19. The source material was PBMCs or T cells enriched from blood (not recorded which). The chain recombines TRBV10-3 with TRBJ1-2, with D possibly TRBD1 on 6 matching bases. CDR3 bases: TGTGCCATCAGTGAGATCCGAAGGACAGCTACTAACTATGGCTACACCTTC. It translates to CAISEIRRTATNYGYTF.